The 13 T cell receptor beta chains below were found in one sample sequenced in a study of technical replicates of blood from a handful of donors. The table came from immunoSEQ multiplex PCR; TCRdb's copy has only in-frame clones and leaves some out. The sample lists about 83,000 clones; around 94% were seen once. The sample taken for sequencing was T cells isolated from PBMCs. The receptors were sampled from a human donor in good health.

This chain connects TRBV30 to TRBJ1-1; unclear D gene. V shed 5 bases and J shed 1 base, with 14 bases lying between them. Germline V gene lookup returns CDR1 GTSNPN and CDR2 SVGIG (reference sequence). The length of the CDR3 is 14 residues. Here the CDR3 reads CAWQAAAANTEAFF. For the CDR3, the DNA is TGTGCCTGGCAAGCAGCGGCCGCGAACACTGAAGCTTTCTTT.

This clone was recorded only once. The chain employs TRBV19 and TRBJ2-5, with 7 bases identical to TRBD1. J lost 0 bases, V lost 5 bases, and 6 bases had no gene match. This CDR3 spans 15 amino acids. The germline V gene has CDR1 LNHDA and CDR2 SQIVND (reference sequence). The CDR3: CASSSQGPHQETQYF. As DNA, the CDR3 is TGTGCCAGTAGTTCACAGGGGCCCCACCAAGAGACCCAGTACTTC. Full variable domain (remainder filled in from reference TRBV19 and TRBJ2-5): DGGITQSPKYLFRKEGQNVTLSCEQNLNHDAMYWYRQDPGQGLRLIYYSQIVNDFQKGDIAEGYSVSREKKESFPLTVTSAQKNPTAFYLCASSSQGPHQETQYFGPGTRLLVL.

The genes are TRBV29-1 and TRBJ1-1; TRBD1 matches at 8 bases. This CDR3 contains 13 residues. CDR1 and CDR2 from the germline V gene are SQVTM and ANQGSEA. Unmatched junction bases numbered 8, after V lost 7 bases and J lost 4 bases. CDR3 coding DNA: TGCAGCGGTCAAACAGGGGGGGGCACTGAAGCTTTCTTT. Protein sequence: CSGQTGGGTEAFF.

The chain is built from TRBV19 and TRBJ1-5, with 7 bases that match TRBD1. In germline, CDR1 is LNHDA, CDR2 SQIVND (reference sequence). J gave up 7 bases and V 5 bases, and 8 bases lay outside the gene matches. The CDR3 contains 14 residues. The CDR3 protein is CASSLYRGEQPQHF. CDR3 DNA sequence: TGTGCCAGTAGTCTGTACAGGGGTGAACAGCCCCAGCATTTT.

CDR3 residues: CASSIVYVDTQYF. The CDR3, as DNA: TGTGCCAGTAGTATTGTCTACGTAGATACGCAGTATTTT. The V call is TRBV19, the J call TRBJ2-3, with D uncertain. Trimming left V 3 bases short and J 5 bases short, with 9 bases between. Germline assignment: CDR1 LNHDA and CDR2 SQIVND (reference sequence). There are 13 residues in the CDR3. Full variable domain (outside the CDR3, taken from reference TRBV19 and TRBJ2-3): DGGITQSPKYLFRKEGQNVTLSCEQNLNHDAMYWYRQDPGQGLRLIYYSQIVNDFQKGDIAEGYSVSREKKESFPLTVTSAQKNPTAFYLCASSIVYVDTQYFGPGTRLTVL.

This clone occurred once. The CDR3 DNA reads as TGTGCCAGCAGTGAAGCGCGGTGGGACTCAAACTACGAGCAGTACTTC. Its protein is CASSEARWDSNYEQYF. V is TRBV2 and J is TRBJ2-7; tentatively, D is TRBD2 (6 bases). The germline V gene encodes CDR1 SNHLY and CDR2 FYNNEI. With 0 bases removed from V and 3 bases from J, the gap between germline ends came to 15 bases. The CDR3 spans 16 residues.

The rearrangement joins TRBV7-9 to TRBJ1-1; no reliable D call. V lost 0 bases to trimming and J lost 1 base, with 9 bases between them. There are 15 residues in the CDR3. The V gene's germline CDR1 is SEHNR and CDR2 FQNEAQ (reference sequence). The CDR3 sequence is CASSLAARQNTEAFF. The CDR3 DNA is TGTGCCAGCAGCTTAGCGGCTCGACAGAACACTGAAGCTTTCTTT.

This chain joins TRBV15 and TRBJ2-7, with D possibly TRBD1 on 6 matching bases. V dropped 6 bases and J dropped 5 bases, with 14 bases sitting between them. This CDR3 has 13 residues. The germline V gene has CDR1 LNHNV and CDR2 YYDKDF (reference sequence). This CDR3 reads CATRASGGHEQYF. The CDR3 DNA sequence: TGTGCCACCAGGGCGAGTGGGGGCCACGAGCAGTACTTC.

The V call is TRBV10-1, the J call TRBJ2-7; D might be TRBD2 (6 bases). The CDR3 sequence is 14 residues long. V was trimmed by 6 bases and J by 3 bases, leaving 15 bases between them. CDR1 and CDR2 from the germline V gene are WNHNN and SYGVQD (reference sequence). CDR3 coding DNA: TGCGCCAGCAGCTACCAAGCGGGCGACTACGAGCAGTACTTC. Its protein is CASSYQAGDYEQYF.

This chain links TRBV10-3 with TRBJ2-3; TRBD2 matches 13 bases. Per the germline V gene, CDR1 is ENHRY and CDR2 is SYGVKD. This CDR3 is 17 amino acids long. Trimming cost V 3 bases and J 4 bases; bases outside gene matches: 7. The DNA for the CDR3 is TGTGCCATCAGTGAAGGACTAGCGGGAGTTAAATCAGATACGCAGTATTTT. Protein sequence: CAISEGLAGVKSDTQYF.

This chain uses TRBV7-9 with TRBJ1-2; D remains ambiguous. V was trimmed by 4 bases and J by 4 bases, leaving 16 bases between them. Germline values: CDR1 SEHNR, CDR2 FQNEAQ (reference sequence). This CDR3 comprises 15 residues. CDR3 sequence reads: CASSSDQWRIYGYTF. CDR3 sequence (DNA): TGTGCCAGCAGCTCGGACCAATGGAGGATCTATGGCTACACCTTC.

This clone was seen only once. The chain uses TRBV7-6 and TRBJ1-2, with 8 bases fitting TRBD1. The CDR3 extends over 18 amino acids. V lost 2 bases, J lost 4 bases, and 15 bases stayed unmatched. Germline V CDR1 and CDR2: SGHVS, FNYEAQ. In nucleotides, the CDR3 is TGTGCCAGCAGCTTAAGAGGGACAGGATTAATGGACCGCTATGGCTACACCTTC. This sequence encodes CASSLRGTGLMDRYGYTF.

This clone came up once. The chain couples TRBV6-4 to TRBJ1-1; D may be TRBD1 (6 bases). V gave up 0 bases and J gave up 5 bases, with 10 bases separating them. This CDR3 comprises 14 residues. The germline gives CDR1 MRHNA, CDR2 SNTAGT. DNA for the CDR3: TGTGCCAGCAGTGACTCGAGGGGGGGAACTGAAGCTTTCTTT. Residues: CASSDSRGGTEAFF.